A few counts support the clone carrying this T cell receptor beta chain. Its specificity is not known. Germline values: CDR1 MDHEN, CDR2 SYDVKM. Trimming removed 5 bases from V and 4 bases from J, with 3 bases in between. The CDR3 length is 11 residues. The entry originates in a study of cytomegalovirus exposure and HLA in healthy donors. Study-wide findings and caveats: Later analysis identified a missense DCLRE1C variant that was linked to TCR beta V- and J-gene trimming. Some TCR beta chains (roughly 160 of them) were listed as cytomegalovirus-associated.

A multiplex PCR was run with 60 Vbeta primers and 13 Jbeta primers. Assay: immunoSEQ multiplex PCR; the TCRdb copy retains only in-frame clones and omits some. The sample consists of around 180,000 clones, around 79% of them appearing once. The sample was PBMCs. This receptor was obtained from a woman in her fifties or sixties in good health and CMV-seronegative. The V gene is TRBV28, the J gene TRBJ1-5; no definite D call. The CDR3, as DNA: TGTGCCAGCAGTCCGAATCAGCCCCAGCATTTT. It is translated as CASSPNQPQHF.